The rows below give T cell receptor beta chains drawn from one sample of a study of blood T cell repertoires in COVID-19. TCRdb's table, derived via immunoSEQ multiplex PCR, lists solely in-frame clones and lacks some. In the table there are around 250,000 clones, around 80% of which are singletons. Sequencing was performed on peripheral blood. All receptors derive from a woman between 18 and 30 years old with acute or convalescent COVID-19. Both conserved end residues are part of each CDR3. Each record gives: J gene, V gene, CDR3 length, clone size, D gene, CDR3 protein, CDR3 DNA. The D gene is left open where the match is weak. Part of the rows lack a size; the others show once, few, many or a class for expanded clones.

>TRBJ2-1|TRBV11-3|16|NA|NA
CASSLEDQGGYNEQFF
TGTGCCAGCAGCTTAGAGGACCAAGGGGGCTACAATGAGCAGTTCTTC
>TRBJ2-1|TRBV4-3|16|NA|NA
CASSQNGISPYNEQFF
TGCGCCAGCAGCCAAAACGGGATTTCGCCCTACAATGAGCAGTTCTTC
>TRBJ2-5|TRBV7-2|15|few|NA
CASSLAARGQETQYF
TGTGCCAGCAGCTTAGCTGCTAGGGGCCAAGAGACCCAGTACTTC
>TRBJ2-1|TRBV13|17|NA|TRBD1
CASSFLRTGVNYNEQFF
TGTGCCAGCAGCTTCCTCCGGACAGGGGTTAACTACAATGAGCAGTTCTTC
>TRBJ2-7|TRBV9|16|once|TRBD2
CASSVGESGRPYEQYF
TGTGCCAGCAGCGTAGGCGAAAGCGGGAGGCCCTACGAGCAGTACTTC
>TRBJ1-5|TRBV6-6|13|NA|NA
CATRTASNQPQHF
TGTGCCACCAGGACAGCTAGCAATCAGCCCCAGCATTTT
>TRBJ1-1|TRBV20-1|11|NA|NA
CSATGLTEAFF
TGCAGTGCTACAGGGCTCACTGAAGCTTTCTTT
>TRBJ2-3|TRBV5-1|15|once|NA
CASSLVAQQLDTQYF
TGCGCCAGCAGCTTGGTAGCGCAACAGTTAGATACGCAGTATTTT
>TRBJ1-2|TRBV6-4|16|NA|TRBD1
CASSDSRQGSNYGYTF
TGTGCCAGCAGTGACTCGAGACAGGGGAGTAACTATGGCTACACCTTC
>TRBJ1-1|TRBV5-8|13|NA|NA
CASSLELNTEAFF
TGTGCCAGCAGCTTAGAGCTGAACACTGAAGCTTTCTTT
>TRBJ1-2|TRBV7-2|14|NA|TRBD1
CASSLADRGGGYTF
TGTGCCAGCAGCTTAGCGGACAGGGGAGGTGGCTACACCTTC
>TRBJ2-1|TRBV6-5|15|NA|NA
CASSQSGEYYNEQFF
TGTGCCAGCAGCCAATCTGGGGAGTATTACAATGAGCAGTTCTTC
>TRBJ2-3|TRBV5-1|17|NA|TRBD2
CASSLILAGARSDTQYF
TGCGCCAGCAGCTTGATTCTAGCGGGAGCTCGGTCAGATACGCAGTATTTT
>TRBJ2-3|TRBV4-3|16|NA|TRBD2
CASSRGSGTFTDTQYF
TGCGCCAGCAGCCGGGGTAGCGGGACATTCACAGATACGCAGTATTTT
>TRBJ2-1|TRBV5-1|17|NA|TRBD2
CASSLGASGSRYNEQFF
TGCGCCAGCAGCTTGGGGGCTAGCGGGAGCCGCTACAATGAGCAGTTCTTC
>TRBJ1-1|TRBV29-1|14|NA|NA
CSVRIGQRNTEAFF
TGCAGCGTCAGAATCGGACAGAGGAACACTGAAGCTTTCTTT
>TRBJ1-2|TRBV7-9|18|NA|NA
CASSLESRGIGTNYGYTF
TGTGCCAGCAGCTTAGAATCGCGGGGAATAGGCACTAACTATGGCTACACCTTC
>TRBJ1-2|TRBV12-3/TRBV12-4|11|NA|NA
CASSRDYGYTF
TGTGCCAGCAGTCGAGACTATGGCTACACCTTC
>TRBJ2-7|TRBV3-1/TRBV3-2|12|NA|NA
CASSQGVGEQYF
TGTGCCAGCAGCCAAGGAGTCGGCGAGCAGTACTTC
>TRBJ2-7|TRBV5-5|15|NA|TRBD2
CASSLVLAGVGEQYF
TGTGCCAGCAGCTTGGTACTAGCGGGAGTCGGTGAGCAGTACTTC
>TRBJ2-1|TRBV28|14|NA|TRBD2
CASSLLAIYNEQFF
TGTGCCAGCAGTCTACTAGCGATATACAATGAGCAGTTCTTC
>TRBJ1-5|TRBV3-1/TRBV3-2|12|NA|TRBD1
CASSHRGQPQHF
TGTGCCAGCAGCCACAGGGGGCAGCCCCAGCATTTT
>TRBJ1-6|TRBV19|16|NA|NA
CASSTPAGTDNSPLHF
TGTGCCAGTAGTACGCCGGCGGGGACCGATAATTCACCCCTCCACTTT
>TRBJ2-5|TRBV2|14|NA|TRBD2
CASSPSDGEGTQYF
TGTGCCAGCAGTCCATCGGACGGGGAGGGGACCCAGTACTTC
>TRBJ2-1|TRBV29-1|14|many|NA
CSAQTILRPNEQFF
TGCAGCGCCCAGACTATCCTTCGACCCAATGAGCAGTTCTTC
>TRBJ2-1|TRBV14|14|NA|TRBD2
CASSQEQTSAKQFF
TGTGCCAGCAGCCAAGAACAGACTAGCGCGAAGCAGTTCTTC
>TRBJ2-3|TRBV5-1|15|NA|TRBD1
CASSWGQGARGTQYF
TGCGCCAGCAGCTGGGGACAGGGGGCACGGGGTACGCAGTATTTT
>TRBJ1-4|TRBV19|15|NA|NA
CASSTSTVGGEKLFF
TGTGCCAGTAGTACCTCCACAGTCGGTGGCGAAAAACTGTTTTTT
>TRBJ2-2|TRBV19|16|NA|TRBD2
CASSLGAGGIGGELFF
TGTGCCAGTAGTCTCGGGGCGGGAGGAATTGGCGGGGAGCTGTTTTTT
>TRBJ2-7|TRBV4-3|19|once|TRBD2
CASSQDRLAGFGFSYEQYF
TGCGCCAGCAGCCAAGATCGACTAGCGGGATTCGGATTCTCCTACGAGCAGTACTTC
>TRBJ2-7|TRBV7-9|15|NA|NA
CASSLAPGSSYEQYF
TGTGCCAGCAGCTTAGCGCCGGGAAGCTCCTACGAGCAGTACTTC